This T cell receptor beta chain came from a study of cytomegalovirus exposure and HLA in healthy donors. Study results and limitations: Across donors, sequencing depth was assumed by presence/absence analyses to be roughly uniform. Some TCR beta chains (164 of them) were listed as cytomegalovirus-associated.

This clone was observed a few times. Its antigen is undetermined. Germline CDR1 is MNHNS and CDR2 is SASEGT. V gave up 6 bases and J gave up 6 bases, with 11 bases separating them. CDR3 length equals 12 residues. The PCR used 60 Vbeta and 13 Jbeta primers. Data came from immunoSEQ multiplex PCR; TCRdb stores just in-frame clones and leaves some out. This sample has approximately 130,000 clones, with 60% to 85% found just once. The chain combines TRBV6-1 with TRBJ1-2, with TRBD1 as a possible D gene (5 bases). This receptor was obtained from a man in his thirties or forties in good health and CMV-seronegative. What was sequenced was PBMCs. CDR3 region: CASSPGVDGYTF. CDR3 DNA sequence: TGTGCCAGCAGCCCGGGGGTAGATGGCTACACCTTC.